These 20 T cell receptor beta chains were all obtained from the same sample, sequenced in a study of cytomegalovirus exposure and HLA in healthy donors. 13 Jbeta primers and 60 Vbeta primers were used for the PCR. The repertoire was sequenced with immunoSEQ multiplex PCR; TCRdb's copy has only in-frame clones and lacks some. Of about 110,000 clones listed, approximately 85% are singletons. The material sequenced was PBMCs. Source of these receptors: a man over 45 in good health and CMV-seronegative.

The rearrangement uses TRBV7-3 and TRBJ1-1; maybe TRBD1 (5 bases). This CDR3 has 13 residues. Per germline, CDR1 SGHTA and CDR2 FQGTGA. V was pared by 7 bases and J by 1 base, with 10 bases between. The chain's CDR3 is CASKQVENTEAFF. CDR3 DNA sequence: TGTGCCAGCAAACAGGTCGAGAACACTGAAGCTTTCTTT.

The CDR3 coding sequence is TGTGCCAGCAGCGTAACGCGACAGCCGAACACTGAAGCTTTCTTT. It is translated as CASSVTRQPNTEAFF. The rearrangement joins TRBV9 to TRBJ1-1; tentative D call: TRBD1 (5 bases). Trimming pared 1 base from V and 1 base from J, leaving 11 bases between. Germline CDR1 SGDLS, CDR2 YYNGEE. CDR3 size: 15 residues.

J is TRBJ2-5 and V is TRBV10-3; TRBD1 is a possible D gene (6 bases). With the DNA end fitting TRBJ2-7 better, the J assignment may be wrong. CDR3 length: 13 amino acids. Germline V gene data show CDR1 as ENHRY and CDR2 as SYGVKD. In nucleotides, the CDR3 is TGTGCCATCAGGGAGGACAGTACCTACGAGCAGTACTTC. It is translated as CAIREDSTYEQYF.

The chain couples TRBV9 to TRBJ2-3; TRBD2 matches at 11 bases. Germline CDR1 reads SGDLS; CDR2 reads YYNGEE. With 4 bases clipped from V and 4 bases from J, the junction kept 5 bases outside the gene matches. This CDR3 contains 15 residues. The CDR3 bases are TGTGCCAGCAGCTTGACTAGCGGGGCCCCAGATACGCAGTATTTT. It encodes CASSLTSGAPDTQYF.

The chain is built from TRBV9 and TRBJ2-2; 7 bases map to TRBD1. V trimming: 3 bases; J trimming: 8 bases; junction bases outside the gene matches: 4. CDR3 length: 13 amino acids. Germline loops: CDR1 SGDLS, CDR2 YYNGEE. Written as DNA, the CDR3 is TGTGCCAGCAGCGCTTACAGGGGTGGGGAGCTGTTTTTT. The encoded protein is CASSAYRGGELFF.

The rearrangement links TRBV7-9 to TRBJ2-2; a possible D gene is TRBD2 (5 bases). V lost 5 bases, J lost 1 base, and 11 bases lay in between. From germline, CDR1 is SEHNR and CDR2 FQNEAQ (reference sequence). This CDR3 contains 15 residues. CDR3 DNA: TGTGCCAGCAGCAACGACCGGGGGAACACCGGGGAGCTGTTTTTT. Its translation: CASSNDRGNTGELFF. The full variable domain, completed using reference TRBV7-9 and TRBJ2-2, is DTGVSQNPRHKITKRGQNVTFRCDPISEHNRLYWYRQTLGQGPEFLTYFQNEAQLEKSRLLSDRFSAERPKGSFSTLEIQRTEQGDSAMYLCASSNDRGNTGELFFGEGSRLTVL.

The chain recombines TRBV30 with TRBJ1-1; 7 bases map to TRBD1. Germline CDR1 and CDR2: GTSNPN and SVGIG (reference sequence). Germline trimming cut 6 bases from V and 1 base from J; bases unmatched to any gene: 14. CDR3 size: 16 residues. CDR3 coding DNA: TGTGCCTGTGGGGGAAGGGGGCTGGTTGGGAACACTGAAGCTTTCTTT. This codes for CACGGRGLVGNTEAFF.

V is TRBV29-1 and J is TRBJ1-2, with 7 bases identical to TRBD1. V was clipped by 7 bases and J by 6 bases; unmatched bases: 8. This CDR3 has 12 amino acids. Germline-derived CDR1 and CDR2 are SQVTM and ANQGSEA. The CDR3 region is CSAMTGNNGYTF. CDR3 in DNA: TGCAGCGCCATGACAGGGAATAATGGCTACACCTTC.

The J gene is TRBJ2-1, the V gene TRBV15; 8 bases agree with TRBD2. The CDR3 is 17 amino acids. Trimming at V came to 1 base and at J to 2 bases, leaving 7 bases not matched to a gene. Germline CDR1 is LNHNV and CDR2 is YYDKDF (reference sequence). CDR3 region: CATSRGRNGGAYNEQFF. CDR3 coding DNA: TGTGCCACCAGCAGAGGTAGAAACGGGGGGGCCTACAATGAGCAGTTCTTC.

The chain couples TRBV11-3 to TRBJ2-7; D remains ambiguous. The CDR3 consists of 13 residues. Per the germline V gene, CDR1 is SGHNT and CDR2 is YENEEA. V was clipped by 5 bases and J by 3 bases, with 11 bases between them. DNA for the CDR3: TGTGCCAGCAGCCACGCGGCGGACTACGAGCAGTACTTC. This encodes CASSHAADYEQYF.

V usage is TRBV7-2 and J usage is TRBJ2-5, with D tentatively TRBD2 (7 bases). Germline V gene data show CDR1 as SGHTA and CDR2 as FQGNSA. CDR3 length: 14 amino acids. With 5 bases removed from V and 11 bases from J, the gap between germline ends came to 21 bases. CDR3 sequence (DNA): TGTGCCAGCAGCCCCGGAAGGGGGGGAGGAGAGCAGTACTTC. This gives the protein CASSPGRGGGEQYF.

The gene calls are TRBV6-6 and TRBJ1-2, with D hard to call. Germline loops: CDR1 MNHNY, CDR2 SVGAGI (reference sequence). This CDR3 is built from 15 residues. Trimming removed 4 bases from V and 3 bases from J, with 15 bases in between. CDR3 region: CASSSPTDFYYGYTF. CDR3 bases: TGTGCCAGCAGTTCCCCCACAGATTTTTACTATGGCTACACCTTC.

This clone was picked up a small number of times. This chain connects TRBV11-1 to TRBJ2-2, with D perhaps TRBD1 (6 bases). With 6 bases removed from V and 6 bases from J, the gap between germline ends came to 14 bases. Germline assignment: CDR1 SGHAT and CDR2 FQDESV (reference sequence). The CDR3 spans 14 residues. The CDR3 DNA reads TGTGCCAGCAGAACAGGGATGTACGCCGGGGAGCTGTTTTTT. Protein: CASRTGMYAGELFF.

This clone was recorded once. The genes are TRBV19 and TRBJ2-1; the D gene is possibly TRBD2 (5 bases). The V end was cut by 3 bases, the J end by 2 bases, with 11 bases between. In germline, CDR1 is LNHDA, CDR2 SQIVND (reference sequence). CDR3 length: 15 residues. The CDR3 loop reads CASSIGAGAYNEQFF. In DNA, the CDR3 is TGTGCCAGTAGTATTGGCGCGGGTGCCTACAATGAGCAGTTCTTC.

The chain has TRBV9 and TRBJ2-2; the D is unclear. This CDR3 has 16 residues. V shed 3 bases and J shed 0 bases, with 12 bases lying between them. Germline V gives CDR1 SGDLS, CDR2 YYNGEE. CDR3 nucleotide sequence: TGTGCCAGCAGCGCTACTACCTCCGCGAACACCGGGGAGCTGTTTTTT. Translation: CASSATTSANTGELFF.

The chain has TRBV18 and TRBJ1-2; unclear D gene. Trimming took 3 bases from V and 4 from J, leaving 15 bases between them. From germline, CDR1 is KGHSH and CDR2 LQKENI. CDR3 size: 15 residues. The CDR3 region has the DNA TGTGCCAGCTCACCGCCGGGCGATGGAGGCTATGGCTACACCTTC. This encodes CASSPPGDGGYGYTF.

This clone has more than one count but fewer than ten. The chain links TRBV19 to TRBJ1-1, with TRBD1 matching over 9 bases. CDR1 LNHDA and CDR2 SQIVND come from the germline V gene (reference sequence). V dropped 9 bases and J dropped 7; count of bases not matched to a gene: 9. This CDR3 contains 13 residues. The CDR3 DNA reads as TGTGCCAGCAGCACGGGACAGGGCCTTGAAGCTTTCTTT. Its translation: CASSTGQGLEAFF. The whole variable domain, filled in from reference TRBV19 and TRBJ1-1, reads DGGITQSPKYLFRKEGQNVTLSCEQNLNHDAMYWYRQDPGQGLRLIYYSQIVNDFQKGDIAEGYSVSREKKESFPLTVTSAQKNPTAFYLCASSTGQGLEAFFGQGTRLTVV.

This clone was counted a few times. This sequence joins TRBV30 and TRBJ2-7; TRBD2 might be the D (6 bases). Trimming left V 3 bases short and J 0 bases short, with 21 bases between. The germline CDR1 and CDR2 sequences are GTSNPN and SVGIG (reference sequence). The CDR3 sequence is 17 residues long. The CDR3, as DNA: TGTGCCTGGAGCGAAACCCTAGCGAACACTTTCTCCTACGAGCAGTACTTC. Amino acids: CAWSETLANTFSYEQYF.

The V and J genes are TRBV5-1 and TRBJ2-3; 8 bases are shared with TRBD2. The CDR3 extends over 16 amino acids. Germline lookup yields CDR1 SGHRS and CDR2 YFSETQ. V lost 1 base, J lost 3 bases, and 7 bases stayed unmatched. DNA for the CDR3: TGCGCCAGCAGCTTGATCAGCGGGGGCCGGACAGATACGCAGTATTTT. Translation: CASSLISGGRTDTQYF.

In this sample, this clone turned up a few times. The genes are TRBV7-2 and TRBJ2-1, with a weak D call TRBD1 (6 bases). Trimming removed 6 bases at V and 4 bases at J, with 7 bases between. The CDR3 runs 12 residues. From germline, CDR1 is SGHTA and CDR2 FQGNSA. The CDR3 nucleotides read TGTGCCAGCAGAGGGGGTTACAATGAGCAGTTCTTC. It codes for CASRGGYNEQFF.